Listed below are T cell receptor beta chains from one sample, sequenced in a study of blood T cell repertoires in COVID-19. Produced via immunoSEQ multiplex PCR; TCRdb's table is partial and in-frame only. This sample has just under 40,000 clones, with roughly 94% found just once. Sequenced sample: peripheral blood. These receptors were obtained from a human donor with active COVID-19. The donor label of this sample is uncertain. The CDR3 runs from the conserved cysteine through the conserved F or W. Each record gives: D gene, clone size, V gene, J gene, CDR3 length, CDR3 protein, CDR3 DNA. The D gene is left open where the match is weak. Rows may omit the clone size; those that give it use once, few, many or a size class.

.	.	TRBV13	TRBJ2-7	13	CASSLGQSYEQYF	TGTGCCAGCAGCTTAGGGCAGTCCTACGAGCAGTACTTC
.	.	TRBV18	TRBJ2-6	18	CASSPKGASFSGANVLTF	TGTGCCAGCTCACCGAAAGGGGCAAGCTTCTCTGGGGCCAACGTCCTGACTTTC
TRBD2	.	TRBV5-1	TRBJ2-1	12	CASSLDPSGQFF	TGCGCCAGCAGCTTAGATCCTAGCGGGCAGTTCTTC
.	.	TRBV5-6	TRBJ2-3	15	CASSLRGFGTDTQYF	TGTGCCAGCAGCTTGAGGGGGTTCGGCACAGATACGCAGTATTTT
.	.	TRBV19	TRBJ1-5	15	CASSKQSLINQPQHF	TGTGCCAGTAGTAAACAGAGCCTTATCAATCAGCCCCAGCATTTT
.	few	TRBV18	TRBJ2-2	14	CASSPDSRTGELFF	TGTGCCAGCTCACCAGACAGTCGCACCGGGGAGCTGTTTTTT
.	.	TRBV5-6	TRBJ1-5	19	CASSLFAMAGILRDQPQHF	TGTGCCAGCAGCTTGTTCGCTATGGCGGGGATACTGAGAGACCAGCCCCAGCATTTT
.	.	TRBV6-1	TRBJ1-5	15	CASSEVRGGNQPQHF	TGTGCCAGCAGTGAAGTCAGGGGTGGCAATCAGCCCCAGCATTTT
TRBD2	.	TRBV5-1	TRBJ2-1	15	CASSFDGTSYNEQFF	TGCGCCAGCAGCTTTGACGGGACTAGCTACAATGAGCAGTTCTTC
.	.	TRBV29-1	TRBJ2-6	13	CSTRVSGANVLTF	TGCAGCACCCGGGTCTCTGGGGCCAACGTCCTGACTTTC
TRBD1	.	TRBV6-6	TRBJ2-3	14	CASRDRGSTDTQYF	TGTGCCAGCAGGGACAGGGGGTCCACAGATACGCAGTATTTT
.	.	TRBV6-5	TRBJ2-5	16	CASSYSVGGTDYTQYF	TGTGCCAGCAGTTACTCGGTCGGGGGAACAGACTATACCCAGTACTTC
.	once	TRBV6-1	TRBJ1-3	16	CASSELLPYSGNTIYF	TGTGCCAGCAGTGAACTCTTGCCCTACTCTGGAAACACCATATATTTT
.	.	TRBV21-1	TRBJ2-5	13	CASSGESGETQYF	TGTGCCAGCAGCGGAGAGTCGGGGGAGACCCAGTACTTC
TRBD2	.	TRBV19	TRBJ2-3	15	CASSIKSGRTDTQYF	TGTGCCAGTAGTATAAAGAGCGGGAGAACAGATACGCAGTATTTT
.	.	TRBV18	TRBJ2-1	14	CASSPARGGNEQFF	TGTGCCAGCTCACCCGCCCGAGGGGGCAATGAGCAGTTCTTC
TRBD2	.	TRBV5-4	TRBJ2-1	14	CASNREGRYNEQFF	TGTGCCAGCAACCGGGAGGGACGATACAATGAGCAGTTCTTC
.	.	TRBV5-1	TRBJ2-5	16	CASSLGVASSYETQYF	TGCGCCAGCAGCTTGGGTGTGGCTAGCTCCTACGAGACCCAGTACTTC
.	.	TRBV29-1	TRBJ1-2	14	CSVEGGQNLYGYTF	TGCAGCGTTGAAGGTGGGCAGAACCTCTATGGCTACACCTTC
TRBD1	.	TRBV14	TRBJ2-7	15	CASGTGVWGSYEQYF	TGTGCCAGCGGAACAGGGGTGTGGGGCTCCTACGAGCAGTACTTC
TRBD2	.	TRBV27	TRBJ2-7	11	CASSFGGEQYF	TGTGCCAGCAGTTTCGGGGGGGAGCAGTACTTC
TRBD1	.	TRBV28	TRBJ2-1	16	CASSPGQGRSYNEQFF	TGTGCCAGCAGTCCTGGACAGGGACGAAGTTACAATGAGCAGTTCTTC
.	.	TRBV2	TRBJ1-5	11	CASSLGQPQHF	TGTGCCAGCAGCCTCGGTCAGCCCCAGCATTTT
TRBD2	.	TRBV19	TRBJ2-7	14	CASSIGAGNYEQYF	TGTGCCAGTAGTATCGGAGCGGGGAACTACGAGCAGTACTTC
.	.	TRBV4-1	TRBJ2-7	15	CASSQVMPGDYEQYF	TGCGCCAGCAGCCAAGTAATGCCAGGGGACTACGAGCAGTACTTC
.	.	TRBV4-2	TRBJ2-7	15	CASSQDPTLAYEQYF	TGTGCCAGCAGCCAAGATCCGACCCTAGCCTACGAGCAGTACTTC
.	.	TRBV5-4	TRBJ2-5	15	CASSRPSDPPRTQYF	TGTGCCAGCAGCAGACCTAGCGATCCCCCCAGGACCCAGTACTTC
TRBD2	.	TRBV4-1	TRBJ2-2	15	CASSQDPLAVGELFF	TGCGCCAGCAGCCAAGACCCCCTAGCGGTCGGGGAGCTGTTTTTT
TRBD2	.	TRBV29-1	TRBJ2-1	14	CSGWTSGIPNEQFF	TGCAGCGGATGGACTAGCGGGATACCCAATGAGCAGTTCTTC
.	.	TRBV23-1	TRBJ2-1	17	CASSQSIEQAVYNEQFF	TGCGCCAGCAGTCAATCAATAGAACAGGCGGTCTACAATGAGCAGTTCTTC
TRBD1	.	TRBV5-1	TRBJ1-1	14	CASSTGTANTEAFF	TGCGCCAGCAGCACCGGGACAGCGAACACTGAAGCTTTCTTT